This paragraph covers one T cell receptor beta chain sequence. Per the original data handling: Amplification from reference gene primers served as the basis for estimated nucleated cell counts. Sequenced by immunoSEQ multiplex PCR; TCRdb stores in-frame clones only, minus some. That table furnishes V, J and clone size, whereas the DNA furnished D and trimming. The profile shows approximately 180,000 clones, 80% to 90% of them singletons. V was shortened by 6 bases and J by 8 bases, with 10 bases between the two germline ends. This CDR3 contains 11 residues. Per the germline V gene, CDR1 is MNHEY and CDR2 is SVGAGI. The sample belongs to a study of blood T cell repertoires in COVID-19.

The sample taken for sequencing was peripheral blood. The sequence derives from a human donor with active or convalescent COVID-19. The donor label of this sample is uncertain. This chain connects TRBV6-5 to TRBJ1-1; D is unclear. Here the CDR3 DNA reads TGTGCCAGCAGGGAGTTGCGAGAAGCTTTCTTT. Its translation is CASRELREAFF.